These 27 T cell receptor beta chains were sequenced from one sample in a study of naive and memory T cell subsets (TCRdb year 2017). Libraries were built with UMI-ligation and nested PCR. Data came from an Illumina MiSeq. An equimolar mix of two oligonucleotides covering both TRBC1 and TRBC2 was used as the beta constant-region primer. TCRdb took the public reads, trimmed them with fastp at Q25, ran MiXCR for clone calling and kept in-frame beta chains. Rows are unified per CDR3 protein, each entry keeping the most common DNA and genes. The sample yields tens of thousands of distinct CDR3 sequences; about an eighth were counted once. The top ten clones comprise approximately 20% of the sample. Sample: effector memory CD4+ T cells from blood. The meaning of the sample's cell subset or site label: effector memory, CD45RA- CD27-. These receptors originate from a human donor in good health.

The chain has TRBV7-2 and TRBJ2-1; TRBD2 matches at 16 bases. There are 20 residues in the CDR3. V was clipped by 8 bases and J by 5 bases; unmatched bases: 18. CDR1 and CDR2 from the germline V gene are SGHTA and FQGNSA. The CDR3, as DNA: TGTGCCAGCCGAAACCAACCGGGACTAGCGGGAGGGCCGGGAGACAATGAGCAGTTCTTC. It codes for CASRNQPGLAGGPGDNEQFF.

This chain uses TRBV10-2 with TRBJ1-1, with D uncertain. CDR1 is WSHSY and CDR2 is SAAADI in the germline V gene. The CDR3 has 14 amino acids. V was shortened by 8 bases and J by 3 bases, with 16 bases between the two germline ends. The chain's CDR3 is CASARGGMDTEAFF. DNA of the CDR3: TGCGCCAGCGCCCGGGGAGGGATGGACACTGAAGCTTTCTTT.

The chain carries TRBV27 and TRBJ2-1; D might be TRBD1 or TRBD2, each matching 5 bases. Germline V gene data show CDR1 as MNHEY and CDR2 as SMNVEV (reference sequence). The CDR3 runs 15 residues. The V gene lost 5 bases and the J gene lost 4 bases, with 15 bases spanning the gap. In nucleotides, the CDR3 is TGTGCCAGCAGTCCCCGGTGGGGGATGTACAATGAGCAGTTCTTC. Translation gives CASSPRWGMYNEQFF.

To note about this clonotype: A read error may account for a junction end that differs from germline. CDR3 region: CASSELQGDGYTF. The DNA of the CDR3 is TGTGCCAGCAGTGAGTTACAGGGAGATGGTTACACCTTC. V is TRBV2 and J is TRBJ1-2; possible D gene TRBD1, 6 bases. The length of the CDR3 is 13 residues. From germline, CDR1 is SNHLY and CDR2 FYNNEI. The entire variable domain, with the rest obtained from reference TRBV2 and TRBJ1-2, is as follows: EPEVTQTPSHQVTQMGQEVILRCVPISNHLYFYWYRQILGQKVEFLVSFYNNEISEKSEIFDDQFSVERPDGSNFTLKIRSTKLEDSAMYFCASSELQGDGYTFGSGTRLTVV.

J is TRBJ2-5 and V is TRBV20-1; 11 nucleotides match TRBD2. This CDR3 is 16 amino acids long. The germline CDR1 and CDR2 sequences are DFQATT and SNEGSKA (reference sequence). With 0 bases clipped from V and 4 bases from J, the junction kept 7 bases outside the gene matches. CDR3 sequence: CSARDSGRALIETQYF. In DNA, the CDR3 is TGCAGTGCTAGAGATAGCGGGAGGGCCTTAATAGAGACCCAGTACTTC.

The gene calls are TRBV19 and TRBJ1-5; TRBD1 might be the D (5 bases). V lost 1 base and J lost 5, with 15 bases in between. Germline V gene data show CDR1 as LNHDA and CDR2 as SQIVND (reference sequence). The CDR3 is made up of 16 amino acids. The CDR3 loop reads CASSIGYITQDQPQHF. The CDR3 DNA reads as TGTGCCAGTAGTATAGGATACATAACACAGGATCAGCCCCAGCATTTT.

This clonotype has only a few counts. The chain employs TRBV2 and TRBJ1-2, with 10 bases fitting TRBD1. The V gene's germline CDR1 is SNHLY and CDR2 FYNNEI. The CDR3 totals 17 residues. J gave up 5 bases and V 0 bases, and 9 bases lay outside the gene matches. CDR3 coding DNA: TGTGCCAGCAGTGAAGCATGGGGACAGGGGCAGAAGTATGGCTACACCTTC. This gives the protein CASSEAWGQGQKYGYTF.

The chain recombines TRBV2 with TRBJ2-1, with D tentatively TRBD1 (5 bases). The V end was cut by 7 bases, the J end by 2 bases, with 15 bases between. Germline values: CDR1 SNHLY, CDR2 FYNNEI. This CDR3 region has 15 residues. This chain's CDR3 is CASMGWGLTYNEQFF. Written as DNA, the CDR3 is TGTGCCAGCATGGGCTGGGGCCTCACCTACAATGAGCAGTTCTTC.

The rearrangement links TRBV10-3 to TRBJ2-7, with D possibly being TRBD1 (5 bases). From germline, CDR1 is ENHRY and CDR2 SYGVKD. The CDR3 runs to 14 residues. The germline V and J ends were trimmed by 4 bases and 1 base, with 11 bases remaining between them. CDR3 in DNA: TGTGCCATCAGTGGTAGCAGGGAATCCTACGAGCAGTACTTC. This encodes CAISGSRESYEQYF.

The chain has TRBV28 and TRBJ1-2, with 9 bases identical to TRBD1. Germline trimming cut 10 bases from V and 8 bases from J; bases unmatched to any gene: 14. This CDR3 comprises 14 residues. Germline loops: CDR1 MDHEN, CDR2 SYDVKM. The CDR3 protein is CAIRATGGYRGYTF. In DNA, the CDR3 is TGTGCCATCAGAGCGACAGGGGGATATCGGGGCTACACCTTC.

This clonotype was picked up many times. CDR3 DNA sequence: TGTGCCAGCAGTGCCTCCGGGAGGAGTGGGGCCAACGTCCTGACTTTC. Amino acids: CASSASGRSGANVLTF. The chain recombines TRBV6-6 with TRBJ2-6; 7 bases align to TRBD2. Trimming at V came to 5 bases and at J to 3 bases, leaving 7 bases not matched to a gene. In germline, CDR1 is MNHNY, CDR2 SVGAGI (reference sequence). CDR3 size: 16 residues.

V and J are TRBV4-3 and TRBJ1-2; D gene uncertain. CDR3 length: 11 residues. Deletions cut 2 bases from V and 9 bases from J, with 7 bases between. Germline V gives CDR1 LGHNA, CDR2 YSLEER. This chain's CDR3 is CASSQQESYTF. In nucleotides, the CDR3 is TGCGCCAGCAGCCAACAAGAGAGCTACACCTTC.

This clonotype turned up a few times. The rearrangement uses TRBV29-1 and TRBJ2-2; D gene uncertain. The CDR3 runs 14 residues. The germline gives CDR1 SQVTM, CDR2 ANQGSEA. The ends were cut back, 4 bases at V and 3 bases at J, with 12 bases in the middle. The CDR3 DNA reads as TGCAGCGTTGGTCTTCGGAAAGACACCGGGGAGCTGTTTTTT. This sequence encodes CSVGLRKDTGELFF.

The chain combines TRBV5-1 with TRBJ2-7; 8 bases map to TRBD1. The J segment lost 3 bases and the V segment lost 2 bases, leaving 4 bases of the junction unmatched. The CDR3 runs 14 residues. The germline gives CDR1 SGHRS, CDR2 YFSETQ. The CDR3 DNA is TGCGCCAGCAGCTTAACGGGACAGGTCTACGAGCAGTACTTC. It yields the protein CASSLTGQVYEQYF.

The rearrangement uses TRBV18 and TRBJ2-6; 8 bases agree with TRBD1. Trimming at V came to 6 bases and at J to 0 bases, leaving 7 bases not matched to a gene. The CDR3 runs to 17 residues. Per the germline V gene, CDR1 is KGHSH and CDR2 is LQKENI. The CDR3 region has the DNA TGTGCCAGCTCTCCCGGGACAGGCGCCTCTGGGGCCAACGTCCTGACTTTC. As protein: CASSPGTGASGANVLTF.

Only one count was recorded for this clonotype. V is TRBV15 and J is TRBJ2-2; perhaps TRBD1 as D (5 bases). The CDR3 length is 15 residues. V lost 1 base to trimming and J lost 6 bases, with 12 bases between them. Per germline, CDR1 LNHNV and CDR2 YYDKDF (reference sequence). DNA for the CDR3: TGTGCCACCAGCAGAGTATCTACAGGAGCCGGGGAGCTGTTTTTT. Protein product: CATSRVSTGAGELFF.

The J gene is TRBJ1-1, the V gene TRBV27; 11 nucleotides line up with TRBD1. The germline V gene encodes CDR1 MNHEY and CDR2 SMNVEV (reference sequence). The CDR3 is 19 amino acids. The V gene end was trimmed by 6 bases and the J gene end by 1 base; junction bases not matched to a gene: 16. CDR3 region: CASSGDRGSRRIWNTEAFF. For the CDR3, the DNA is TGTGCCAGCAGCGGGGACAGGGGGTCACGAAGGATATGGAACACTGAAGCTTTCTTT.

This clonotype was counted at least ten times. This chain joins TRBV10-3 and TRBJ2-3, with D tentatively TRBD2 (6 bases). Germline V gives CDR1 ENHRY, CDR2 SYGVKD. Trimming took 2 bases from V and 1 from J, leaving 10 bases between them. This CDR3 has 15 residues. The CDR3 DNA is TGTGCCATCAGTGAGGGTGCGGGACGCACAGATACGCAGTATTTT. Protein product: CAISEGAGRTDTQYF.

This rearrangement joins TRBV28 to TRBJ1-3; D is ambiguous. Germline V gene lookup returns CDR1 MDHEN and CDR2 SYDVKM. V was clipped by 3 bases and J by 2 bases, with 11 bases between them. The CDR3 is 15 residues long. The chain's CDR3 is CASSFGIGPGNTIYF. The CDR3 nucleotides are TGTGCCAGCAGTTTTGGCATTGGGCCTGGAAACACCATATATTTT.

This clonotype was recorded at least ten times. This chain uses TRBV6-6 with TRBJ2-5; TRBD2 aligns across 9 bases. J lost 3 bases, V lost 5 bases, and 4 bases had no gene match. CDR1 MNHNY and CDR2 SVGAGI come from the germline V gene (reference sequence). The length of the CDR3 is 14 residues. The CDR3 loop reads CASSDPSGEETQYF. The CDR3 bases are TGTGCCAGCAGTGACCCTAGCGGGGAAGAGACCCAGTACTTC.

J is TRBJ2-2 and V is TRBV5-1, with D maybe TRBD1 (5 bases). Trimming took off 6 bases at V and 2 bases at J, with 8 bases between the two ends. The CDR3 is made up of 13 amino acids. Per germline, CDR1 SGHRS and CDR2 YFSETQ. The CDR3 region is CASKGYNTGELFF. Here the CDR3 DNA reads TGCGCCAGCAAGGGGTACAACACCGGGGAGCTGTTTTTT.

The V gene is TRBV6-1, the J gene TRBJ2-6; D not resolved. The CDR3 totals 13 residues. Trimming took 4 bases from V and 4 from J, leaving 5 bases between them. Germline CDR1 MNHNS, CDR2 SASEGT. CDR3 DNA: TGTGCCAGCAGTGTGTCCGGGGCCAACGTCCTGACTTTC. This sequence encodes CASSVSGANVLTF.

In this sample, this clonotype turned up many times. The chain combines TRBV12-3 or TRBV12-4 with TRBJ1-2; 9 bases agree with TRBD1. The CDR3 is made up of 14 amino acids. The V and J ends lost 7 bases and 3 bases, in that order; junction bases with no gene match: 6. This CDR3 reads CASTLGQGHYGYTF. The CDR3 nucleotides are TGTGCCAGCACCTTGGGACAGGGACACTATGGCTACACCTTC.

By frequency in the sample, this clonotype is medium-sized. The V call is TRBV5-5, the J call TRBJ1-5; 8 positions agree with TRBD1. With 4 bases clipped from V and 7 bases from J, the junction kept 4 bases outside the gene matches. The germline CDR1 and CDR2 sequences are SGHKS and YYEKEE (reference sequence). This CDR3 spans 13 amino acids. CDR3 protein: CASSPDRVQPQHF. The CDR3 DNA reads as TGTGCCAGCAGCCCGGACAGGGTCCAGCCCCAGCATTTT.

The gene calls are TRBV7-8 and TRBJ2-3; TRBD2 matches at 8 bases. The CDR3 contains 15 residues. With V trimmed by 3 bases and J by 2 bases, 4 bases remained unmatched. Germline CDR1 reads SGHVS; CDR2 reads FQNEAQ. The CDR3 DNA reads as TGTGCCAGCAGCTTTCGGGAGGGTCACACAGATACGCAGTATTTT. Protein product: CASSFREGHTDTQYF.

The V call is TRBV7-9, the J call TRBJ1-2; perhaps TRBD1 as D (5 bases). Germline V gene data show CDR1 as SEHNR and CDR2 as FQNEAQ (reference sequence). V was cut by 1 base and J by 7 bases, with 7 bases left in between. There are 12 residues in the CDR3. CDR3 region: CASSLVDSGYTF. The CDR3, as DNA: TGTGCCAGCAGCTTAGTAGACAGTGGCTACACCTTC.

The J gene is TRBJ2-3, the V gene TRBV3-1; weak D call: TRBD2 (5 bases). This CDR3 contains 16 residues. CDR1 is LGHDT, CDR2 YNNKEL, per germline (reference sequence). The ends were cut back, 5 bases at V and 0 bases at J, with 15 bases in the middle. Here the CDR3 reads CASSYRGPGSTDTQYF. Written as DNA, the CDR3 is TGTGCCAGCAGCTACAGAGGGCCTGGTAGCACAGATACGCAGTATTTT.